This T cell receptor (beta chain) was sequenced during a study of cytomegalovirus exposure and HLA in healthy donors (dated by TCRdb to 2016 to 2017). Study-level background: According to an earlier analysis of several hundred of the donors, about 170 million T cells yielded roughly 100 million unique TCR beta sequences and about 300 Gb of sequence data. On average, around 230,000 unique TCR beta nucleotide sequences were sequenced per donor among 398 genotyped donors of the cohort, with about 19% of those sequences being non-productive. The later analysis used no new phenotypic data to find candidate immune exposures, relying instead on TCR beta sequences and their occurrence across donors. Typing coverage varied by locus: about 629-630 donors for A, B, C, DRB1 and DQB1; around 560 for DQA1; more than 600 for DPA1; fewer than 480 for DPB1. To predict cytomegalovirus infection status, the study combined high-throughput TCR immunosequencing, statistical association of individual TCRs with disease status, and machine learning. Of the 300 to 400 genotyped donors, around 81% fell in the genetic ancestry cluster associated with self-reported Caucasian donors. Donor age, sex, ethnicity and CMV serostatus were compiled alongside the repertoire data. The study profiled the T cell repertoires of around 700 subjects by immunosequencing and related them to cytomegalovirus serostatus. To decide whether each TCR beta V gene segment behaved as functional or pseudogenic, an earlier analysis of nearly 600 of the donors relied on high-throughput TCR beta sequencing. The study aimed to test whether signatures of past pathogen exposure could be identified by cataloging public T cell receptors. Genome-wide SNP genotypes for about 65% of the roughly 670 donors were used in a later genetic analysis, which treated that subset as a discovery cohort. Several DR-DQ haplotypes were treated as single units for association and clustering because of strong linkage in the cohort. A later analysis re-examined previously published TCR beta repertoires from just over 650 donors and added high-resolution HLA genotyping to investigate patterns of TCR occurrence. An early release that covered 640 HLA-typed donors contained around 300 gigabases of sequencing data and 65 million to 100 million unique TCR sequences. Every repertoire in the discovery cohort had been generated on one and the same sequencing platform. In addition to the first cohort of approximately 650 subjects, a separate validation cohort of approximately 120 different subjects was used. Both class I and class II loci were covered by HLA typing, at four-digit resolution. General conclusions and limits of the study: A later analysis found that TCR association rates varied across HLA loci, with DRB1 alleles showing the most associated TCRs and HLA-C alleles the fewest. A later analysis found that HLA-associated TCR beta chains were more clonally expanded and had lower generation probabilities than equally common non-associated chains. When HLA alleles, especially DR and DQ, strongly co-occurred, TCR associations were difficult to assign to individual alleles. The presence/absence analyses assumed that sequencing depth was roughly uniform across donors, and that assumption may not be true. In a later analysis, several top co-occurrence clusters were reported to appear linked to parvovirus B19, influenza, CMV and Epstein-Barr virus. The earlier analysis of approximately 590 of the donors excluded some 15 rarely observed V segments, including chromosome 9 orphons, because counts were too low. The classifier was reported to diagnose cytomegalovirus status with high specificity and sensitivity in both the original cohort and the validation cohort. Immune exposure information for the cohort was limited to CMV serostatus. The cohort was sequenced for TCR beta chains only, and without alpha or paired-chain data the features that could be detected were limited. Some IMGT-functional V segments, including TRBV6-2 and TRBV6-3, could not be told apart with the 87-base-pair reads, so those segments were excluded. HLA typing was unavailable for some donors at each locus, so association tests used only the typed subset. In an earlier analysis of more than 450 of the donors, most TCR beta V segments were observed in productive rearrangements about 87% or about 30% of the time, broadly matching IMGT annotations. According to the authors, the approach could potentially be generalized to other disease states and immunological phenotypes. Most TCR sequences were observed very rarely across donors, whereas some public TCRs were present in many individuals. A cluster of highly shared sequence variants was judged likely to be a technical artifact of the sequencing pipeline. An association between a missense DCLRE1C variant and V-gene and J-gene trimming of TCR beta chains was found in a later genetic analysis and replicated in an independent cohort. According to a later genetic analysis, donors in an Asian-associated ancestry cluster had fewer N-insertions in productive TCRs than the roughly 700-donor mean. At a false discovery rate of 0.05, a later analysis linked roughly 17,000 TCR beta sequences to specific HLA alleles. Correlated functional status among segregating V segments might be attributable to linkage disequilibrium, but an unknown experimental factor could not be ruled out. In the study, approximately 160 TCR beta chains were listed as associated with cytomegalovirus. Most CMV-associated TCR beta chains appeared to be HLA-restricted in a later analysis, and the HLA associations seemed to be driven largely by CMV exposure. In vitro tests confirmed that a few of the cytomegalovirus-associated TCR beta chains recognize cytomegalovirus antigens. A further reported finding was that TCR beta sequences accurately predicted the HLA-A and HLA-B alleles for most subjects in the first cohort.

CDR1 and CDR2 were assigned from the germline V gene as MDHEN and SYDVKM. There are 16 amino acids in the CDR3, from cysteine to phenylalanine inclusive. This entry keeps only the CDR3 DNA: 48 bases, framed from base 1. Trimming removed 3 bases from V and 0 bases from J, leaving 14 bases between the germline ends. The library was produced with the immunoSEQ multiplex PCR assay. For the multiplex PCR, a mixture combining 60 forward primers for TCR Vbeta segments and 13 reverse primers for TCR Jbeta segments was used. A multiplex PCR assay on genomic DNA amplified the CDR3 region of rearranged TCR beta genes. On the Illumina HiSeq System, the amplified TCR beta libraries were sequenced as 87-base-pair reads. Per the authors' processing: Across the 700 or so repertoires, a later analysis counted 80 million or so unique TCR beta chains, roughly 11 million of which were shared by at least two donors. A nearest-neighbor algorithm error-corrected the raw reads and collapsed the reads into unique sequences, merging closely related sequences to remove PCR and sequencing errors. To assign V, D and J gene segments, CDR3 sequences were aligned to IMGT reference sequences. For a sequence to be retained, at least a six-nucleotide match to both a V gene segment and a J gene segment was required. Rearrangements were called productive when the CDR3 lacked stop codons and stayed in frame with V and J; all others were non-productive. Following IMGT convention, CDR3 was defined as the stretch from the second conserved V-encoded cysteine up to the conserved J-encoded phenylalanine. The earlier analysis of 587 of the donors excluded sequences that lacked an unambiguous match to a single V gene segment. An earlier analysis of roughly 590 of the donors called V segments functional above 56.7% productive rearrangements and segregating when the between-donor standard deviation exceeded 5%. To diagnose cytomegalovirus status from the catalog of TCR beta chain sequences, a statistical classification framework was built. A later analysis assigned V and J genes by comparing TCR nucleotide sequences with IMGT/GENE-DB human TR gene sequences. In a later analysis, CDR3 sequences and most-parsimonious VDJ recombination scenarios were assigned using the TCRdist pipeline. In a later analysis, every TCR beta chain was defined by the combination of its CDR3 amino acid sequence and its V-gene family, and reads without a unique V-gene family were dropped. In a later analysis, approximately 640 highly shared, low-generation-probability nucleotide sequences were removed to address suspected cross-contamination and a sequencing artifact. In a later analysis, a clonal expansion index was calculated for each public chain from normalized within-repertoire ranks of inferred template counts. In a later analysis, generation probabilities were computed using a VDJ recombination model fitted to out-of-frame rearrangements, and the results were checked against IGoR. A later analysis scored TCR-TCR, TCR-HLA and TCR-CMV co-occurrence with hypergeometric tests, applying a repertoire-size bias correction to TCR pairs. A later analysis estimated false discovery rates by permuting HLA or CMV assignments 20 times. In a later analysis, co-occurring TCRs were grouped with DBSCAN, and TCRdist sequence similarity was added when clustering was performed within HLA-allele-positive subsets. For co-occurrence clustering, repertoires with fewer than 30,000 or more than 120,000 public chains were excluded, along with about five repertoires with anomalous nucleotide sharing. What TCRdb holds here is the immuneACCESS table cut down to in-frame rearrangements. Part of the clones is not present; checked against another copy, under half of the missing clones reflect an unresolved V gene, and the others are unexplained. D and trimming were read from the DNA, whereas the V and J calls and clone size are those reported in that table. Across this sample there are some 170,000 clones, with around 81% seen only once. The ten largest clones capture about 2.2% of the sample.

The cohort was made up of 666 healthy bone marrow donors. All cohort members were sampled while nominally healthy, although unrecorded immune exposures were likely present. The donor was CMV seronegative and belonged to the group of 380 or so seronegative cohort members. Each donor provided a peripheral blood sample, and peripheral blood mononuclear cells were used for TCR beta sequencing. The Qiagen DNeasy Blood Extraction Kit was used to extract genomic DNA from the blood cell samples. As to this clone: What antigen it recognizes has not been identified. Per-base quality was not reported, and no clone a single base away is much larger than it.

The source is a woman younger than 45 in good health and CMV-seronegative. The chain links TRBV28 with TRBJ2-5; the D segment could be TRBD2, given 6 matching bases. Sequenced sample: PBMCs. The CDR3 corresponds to CASSLEVAVDQETQYF. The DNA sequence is TGTGCCAGCAGTTTGGAGGTAGCGGTAGACCAAGAGACCCAGTACTTC.